The rows below give T cell receptor beta chains drawn from one sample of a study of persistence of HIV-infected CD4 T cells. Assay: immunoSEQ multiplex PCR; the TCRdb copy retains only in-frame clones and omits some. The profile shows 23,000 or so clones, over 65% of them singletons. What these receptors recognize is not known. The source material was CD4+ T cells sorted from PBMCs after roughly 18-hour stimulation, sampled from a patient who received antiretroviral therapy. Receptors were obtained from an adult man with HIV who was CMV-seropositive. The conserved cysteine and the conserved F or W are not part of the CDR3 here. The order of the fields is J gene, clone size, V gene, CDR3 protein. Size is stated for part of the rows, as once, few or many counts, or as a class when the clone is expanded.

J gene: TRBJ2-2
clone size: .
V gene: TRBV2
CDR3 protein: ASSVLRRNTGELF

J gene: TRBJ2-1
clone size: .
V gene: TRBV5-1
CDR3 protein: ASRQGTGGRSYNEQF

J gene: TRBJ2-1
clone size: .
V gene: TRBV29-1
CDR3 protein: SVGGGPPNEQF

J gene: TRBJ1-3
clone size: .
V gene: TRBV12-3/TRBV12-4
CDR3 protein: ASRRGDGNTIY

J gene: TRBJ2-7
clone size: medium-sized
V gene: TRBV2
CDR3 protein: ASRRFSHEQY

J gene: TRBJ2-1
clone size: .
V gene: TRBV6-1
CDR3 protein: ASSESRNNEQF

J gene: TRBJ1-1
clone size: .
V gene: TRBV6-5
CDR3 protein: ASSPQWDRGTEAF

J gene: TRBJ1-1
clone size: .
V gene: TRBV7-2
CDR3 protein: ASSLVGVRTEAF

J gene: TRBJ2-1
clone size: .
V gene: TRBV28
CDR3 protein: ASNTGTGISSYNEQF

J gene: TRBJ2-3
clone size: .
V gene: TRBV3-1/TRBV3-2
CDR3 protein: ASRGGQLTDTQY

J gene: TRBJ1-2
clone size: .
V gene: TRBV6-5
CDR3 protein: ASTPRSIVSYGYT

J gene: TRBJ1-3
clone size: .
V gene: TRBV3-1/TRBV3-2
CDR3 protein: ASSQNSGASGNTIY

J gene: TRBJ2-3
clone size: .
V gene: TRBV6-5
CDR3 protein: ASRFSGVGTDTQY

J gene: TRBJ2-3
clone size: .
V gene: TRBV29-1
CDR3 protein: SVGREGDTQY

J gene: TRBJ2-1
clone size: .
V gene: TRBV6-5
CDR3 protein: ASLEANEQF

J gene: TRBJ2-1
clone size: once
V gene: TRBV11-1
CDR3 protein: ASSLDRGDEQF

J gene: TRBJ1-2
clone size: medium-sized
V gene: TRBV4-2
CDR3 protein: ASSQDPGGRGYT

J gene: TRBJ2-7
clone size: .
V gene: TRBV7-8
CDR3 protein: ASSFDRGEYNEQY

J gene: TRBJ1-3
clone size: .
V gene: TRBV10-3
CDR3 protein: AISTPTGSSGNTIY

J gene: TRBJ2-7
clone size: .
V gene: TRBV5-1
CDR3 protein: ASSLTGTAYEQY

J gene: TRBJ1-5
clone size: .
V gene: TRBV15
CDR3 protein: ATSRAGASNQPQH

J gene: TRBJ1-4
clone size: few
V gene: TRBV18
CDR3 protein: ASSPPTGLGTEKLF

J gene: TRBJ1-1
clone size: .
V gene: TRBV11-2
CDR3 protein: ASSPRDTEAF

J gene: TRBJ2-2
clone size: .
V gene: TRBV19
CDR3 protein: ASSISLGASNTGELF

J gene: TRBJ1-5
clone size: .
V gene: TRBV7-7
CDR3 protein: ASSLGIRSLGPSNQPQH

J gene: TRBJ2-3
clone size: .
V gene: TRBV7-2
CDR3 protein: ASSLDRGTDTQY

J gene: TRBJ1-2
clone size: .
V gene: TRBV10-3
CDR3 protein: AISRQGDYGYT

J gene: TRBJ2-1
clone size: .
V gene: TRBV19
CDR3 protein: ASNWGGLNEQF

J gene: TRBJ1-5
clone size: .
V gene: TRBV7-2
CDR3 protein: ASSLVGNQPQH

J gene: TRBJ1-2
clone size: .
V gene: TRBV5-1
CDR3 protein: ASSLSDIGVYGYT

J gene: TRBJ1-2
clone size: .
V gene: TRBV28
CDR3 protein: ASSPYSSGYGYT

J gene: TRBJ1-5
clone size: .
V gene: TRBV6-5
CDR3 protein: ASTEPGEPQH

J gene: TRBJ1-6
clone size: .
V gene: TRBV7-5
CDR3 protein: ARSLVGGHNNSPLH

J gene: TRBJ1-4
clone size: .
V gene: TRBV18
CDR3 protein: ASSRAGDEKLF

J gene: TRBJ2-1
clone size: .
V gene: TRBV4-2
CDR3 protein: ASSRHGTDRNEQF

J gene: TRBJ1-4
clone size: .
V gene: TRBV5-1
CDR3 protein: ASSLLDGNEKLF

J gene: TRBJ1-5
clone size: .
V gene: TRBV19
CDR3 protein: ASSIAGEGLTQPQH

J gene: TRBJ1-1
clone size: .
V gene: TRBV6-4
CDR3 protein: ASGRGHNAEAF

J gene: TRBJ2-2
clone size: .
V gene: TRBV6-5
CDR3 protein: ASSLTGRGRELF

J gene: TRBJ1-6
clone size: .
V gene: TRBV6-5
CDR3 protein: ASSPDGHSPLH

J gene: TRBJ2-3
clone size: once
V gene: TRBV7-3
CDR3 protein: ASSLQTDTDTQY

J gene: TRBJ1-3
clone size: .
V gene: TRBV19
CDR3 protein: ASRVQGGNTIY

J gene: TRBJ2-7
clone size: .
V gene: TRBV7-9
CDR3 protein: ASSQNGPAGEQY

J gene: TRBJ2-1
clone size: .
V gene: TRBV5-1
CDR3 protein: ASSLGQGIVNEQF

J gene: TRBJ2-7
clone size: .
V gene: TRBV28
CDR3 protein: ASSSSGTDYEQY

J gene: TRBJ2-2
clone size: .
V gene: TRBV5-1
CDR3 protein: ASSNGTVAGELF

J gene: TRBJ1-2
clone size: few
V gene: TRBV3-1/TRBV3-2
CDR3 protein: ASSPGFVGSFYGYT

J gene: TRBJ2-1
clone size: .
V gene: TRBV7-9
CDR3 protein: ASSLLAGAGEQF

J gene: TRBJ2-2
clone size: .
V gene: TRBV6-1
CDR3 protein: ASSNPTGRTGELF

J gene: TRBJ1-1
clone size: .
V gene: TRBV28
CDR3 protein: ASSLLGQGQAF

J gene: TRBJ1-1
clone size: .
V gene: TRBV10-3
CDR3 protein: AIRISGTGGGTEAF

J gene: TRBJ2-7
clone size: .
V gene: TRBV7-9
CDR3 protein: ASSLASQGDEQY

J gene: TRBJ2-3
clone size: few
V gene: TRBV4-1
CDR3 protein: ASSQGLFFTDTQY

J gene: TRBJ2-3
clone size: .
V gene: TRBV5-1
CDR3 protein: ASSLGGAASTDTQY

J gene: TRBJ2-1
clone size: few
V gene: TRBV4-2
CDR3 protein: ASSPGTSRDNEQF

J gene: TRBJ1-1
clone size: once
V gene: TRBV19
CDR3 protein: ASSIKLTGLSNTEAF

J gene: TRBJ1-1
clone size: .
V gene: TRBV11-1
CDR3 protein: ASRLARNTEAF